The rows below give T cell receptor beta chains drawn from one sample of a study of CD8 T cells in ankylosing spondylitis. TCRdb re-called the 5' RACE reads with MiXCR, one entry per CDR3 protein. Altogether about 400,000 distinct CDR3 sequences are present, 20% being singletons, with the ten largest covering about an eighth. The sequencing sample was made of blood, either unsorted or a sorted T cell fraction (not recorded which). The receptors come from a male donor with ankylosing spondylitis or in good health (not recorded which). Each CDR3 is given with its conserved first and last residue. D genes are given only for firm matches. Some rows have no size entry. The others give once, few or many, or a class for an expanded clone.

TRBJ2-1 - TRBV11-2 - CASSPLLVLESNEQFF TGTGCCAGCAGCCCCCTCCTCGTCCTAGAGTCAAATGAGCAGTTCTTC
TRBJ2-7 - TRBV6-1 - CAESWRDGYEQYF TGTGCCGAATCTTGGCGGGACGGCTACGAGCAGTACTTC
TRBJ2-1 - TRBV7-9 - CASSHQNPDNEQFF TGTGCCAGCAGCCATCAAAACCCTGACAATGAGCAGTTCTTC
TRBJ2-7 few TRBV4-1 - CASSQTDSLEQYF TGCGCCAGCAGCCAAACGGACTCCCTCGAGCAGTACTTC
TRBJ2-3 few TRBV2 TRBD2 CASSGLAGAVSTDTQYF TGTGCCAGCAGTGGACTAGCGGGGGCCGTTAGCACAGATACGCAGTATTTT
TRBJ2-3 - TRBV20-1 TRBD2 CSARGPFLAGGTDTQYF TGCAGTGCTAGAGGACCGTTCCTAGCGGGGGGCACAGATACGCAGTATTTT
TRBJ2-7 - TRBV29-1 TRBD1 CSVQGTDRGGNYEQYF TGCAGCGTCCAGGGGACGGACAGGGGGGGCAACTACGAGCAGTACTTC
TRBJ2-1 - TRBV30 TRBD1 CAWSGTGGDEQFF TGTGCCTGGAGTGGTACAGGGGGCGATGAGCAGTTCTTC
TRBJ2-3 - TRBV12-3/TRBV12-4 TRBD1 CASSPGTVTDTQYF TGTGCCAGCAGCCCCGGGACAGTCACAGATACGCAGTATTTT
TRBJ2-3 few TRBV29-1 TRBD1 CSVEVQGFRADTQYF TGCAGCGTTGAAGTACAGGGGTTCAGGGCAGATACGCAGTATTTT
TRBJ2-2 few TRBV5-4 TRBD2 CASYAGGVTGELFF TGTGCCAGCTACGCGGGGGGCGTCACCGGGGAGCTGTTTTTT
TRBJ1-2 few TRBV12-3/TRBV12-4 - CASSPVDGLGGGYTF TGTGCCAGCAGCCCCGTTGACGGGCTGGGGGGTGGCTACACCTTC
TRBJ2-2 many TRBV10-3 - CAISEDNDHAAGELFF TGTGCCATCAGTGAGGACAATGACCATGCCGCCGGGGAGCTGTTTTTT
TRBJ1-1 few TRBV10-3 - CAITEQGNTEAFF TGTGCCATCACGGAACAGGGGAACACTGAAGCTTTCTTT
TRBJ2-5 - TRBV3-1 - CASSQENQETQYF TGTGCCAGCAGCCAAGAGAACCAAGAGACCCAGTACTTC
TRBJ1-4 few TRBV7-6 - CASSLPRDGNEKLFF TGTGCCAGCAGCTTGCCCCGGGACGGAAATGAAAAACTGTTTTTT
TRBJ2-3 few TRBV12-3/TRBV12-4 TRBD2 CASGTTGTSFADTQYF TGTGCCAGCGGAACGACCGGGACTAGTTTCGCAGATACGCAGTATTTT
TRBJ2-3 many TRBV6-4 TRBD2 CASSEGLAGAGTDTQYF TGTGCCAGCAGTGAAGGTCTAGCGGGGGCTGGCACAGATACGCAGTATTTT
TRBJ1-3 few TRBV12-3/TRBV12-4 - CASRIDRDSGNTIYF TGTGCCAGCAGGATAGACAGAGACTCTGGAAACACCATATATTTT
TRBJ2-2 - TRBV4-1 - CASSQAPGQITGELFF TGCGCCAGCAGCCAAGCCCCAGGACAGATTACCGGGGAGCTGTTTTTT
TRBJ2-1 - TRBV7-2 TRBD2 CASSWETSGAYNEQFF TGTGCCAGCAGCTGGGAGACTAGCGGGGCTTACAATGAGCAGTTCTTC
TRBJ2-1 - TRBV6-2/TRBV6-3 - CASSYNPPNEQFF TGTGCCAGCAGTTATAACCCCCCCAATGAGCAGTTCTTC
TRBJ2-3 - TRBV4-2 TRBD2 CASSQDLAGGQDTQYF TGTGCCAGCAGCCAAGATCTGGCGGGGGGGCAAGATACGCAGTATTTT
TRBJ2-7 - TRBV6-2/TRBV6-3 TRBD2 CASSYLAGVYEQYF TGTGCCAGCAGTTACCTAGCGGGGGTCTACGAGCAGTACTTC